The sequence of this TCR beta chain was determined in a study of CD8+ T cells in alopecia areata. Study-level information: Treatment of the treated patients consisted of oral tofacitinib, 5 to 10 mg twice daily. Whole-study results and caveats: Clonality in the scalp and expanded CD8+ clones ranked among the top 100 were significantly decreased by tofacitinib. There was only one nonresponder, so it was unclear how baseline CD8+ expansion relates to response.

A word on this clone: What it binds is unknown.

Treatment specified: oral pan-JAK inhibitor, 5-10 mg twice daily. RNA extraction was followed by reverse transcription into cDNA, which acted as the sequencing template. Assay: immunoSEQ multiplex PCR; the TCRdb copy retains only in-frame clones and omits some. The repertoire includes 150,000 to 200,000 clones, about three fifths of them detected once, and approximately 0.9% sits in the top ten. In germline, CDR1 is SEHNR, CDR2 FQNEAQ (reference sequence). The V and J ends lost 10 bases and 6 bases respectively, with 7 bases between them. This CDR3 is built from 10 residues. The chain combines TRBV7-9 with TRBJ1-5, with unresolved D. The source is a human donor with alopecia areata. The source material was CD4+ T cells sorted from blood, sampled at week 4, from a patient treated with tofacitinib. The CDR3 DNA sequence: TGTGCCAAAGGTGGTCAGCCCCAGCATTTT. The encoded protein is CAKGGQPQHF.